These 27 T cell receptor beta chains originate from one sample sequenced in a study of cytomegalovirus exposure and HLA in healthy donors. The protocol was immunoSEQ multiplex PCR, while the TCRdb copy is restricted to in-frame clones and leaves out a portion. The sample consists of 200,000 or so clones, roughly 82% of them appearing once. The sample comprised PBMCs. These receptors came from a man younger than 30 in good health and CMV-seropositive.

The gene calls are TRBV4-2 and TRBJ2-2; D possibly corresponds to TRBD1 (5 bases). CDR3 length equals 14 residues. The germline CDR1 and CDR2 sequences are LGHNA and YNFKEQ. Deletions cut 7 bases from V and 5 bases from J, with 14 bases between. CDR3 protein: CASISQGRTGELFF. CDR3 nucleotides: TGTGCCAGCATCAGCCAGGGTCGGACCGGGGAGCTGTTTTTT.

This chain joins TRBV13 and TRBJ2-1; 7 bases fit TRBD2. The CDR3 has 15 amino acids. Per germline, CDR1 PRHDT and CDR2 FYEKMQ (reference sequence). Germline trimming cut 5 bases from V and 7 bases from J; bases unmatched to any gene: 11. CDR3 sequence reads: CASSELAGFSNEQFF. CDR3 coding DNA: TGTGCCAGCAGCGAATTAGCGGGTTTCTCTAATGAGCAGTTCTTC.

The chain couples TRBV29-1 to TRBJ2-3, with 9 positions matching TRBD2. The junction had 17 bases not matched to a gene; V was cut back by 3 bases and J by 4 bases. In germline, CDR1 is SQVTM, CDR2 ANQGSEA. CDR3 length equals 18 residues. CDR3 sequence (DNA): TGCAGCGTTGATGTGTTAGCGGGAGTCTCGGGTGGTCCAGATACGCAGTATTTT. This gives the protein CSVDVLAGVSGGPDTQYF.

The V and J genes are TRBV29-1 and TRBJ2-1; no definite D call. The V gene lost 4 bases and the J gene lost 7 bases, with 11 bases spanning the gap. The CDR3 sequence is 12 residues long. The germline V gene encodes CDR1 SQVTM and CDR2 ANQGSEA. The CDR3 protein is CSVVSQTNEQFF. CDR3 nucleotides: TGCAGCGTTGTTTCGCAGACTAATGAGCAGTTCTTC.

There are a few counts of this clone. The chain recombines TRBV18 with TRBJ2-7, with D unclear. Trimming left V 2 bases short and J 5 bases short, with 7 bases between. Germline CDR1 KGHSH, CDR2 LQKENI. CDR3 length equals 12 residues. The CDR3 nucleotides read TGTGCCAGCTCACCAATGAGCGACGAGCAGTACTTC. Translated: CASSPMSDEQYF.

The chain recombines TRBV5-1 with TRBJ2-7; no clear D. CDR3 size: 13 residues. The germline CDR1 and CDR2 sequences are SGHRS and YFSETQ. V gave up 7 bases and J gave up 2 bases, with 13 bases separating them. The CDR3 is CASSLGYPYEQYF. As DNA, the CDR3 is TGCGCCAGCTCCTTGGGTTATCCCTACGAGCAGTACTTC.

The chain recombines TRBV19 with TRBJ1-1; no clear D. The germline V and J ends were trimmed by 7 bases and 3 bases, with 15 bases remaining between them. CDR1 is LNHDA and CDR2 is SQIVND in the germline V gene (reference sequence). This CDR3 spans 14 amino acids. The CDR3 protein is CASKRGIGDTEAFF. In DNA, the CDR3 is TGTGCCAGTAAGCGGGGAATTGGGGACACTGAAGCTTTCTTT.

The chain links TRBV5-4 to TRBJ2-7; TRBD2 aligns across 11 bases. The CDR3 has 14 amino acids. Germline V CDR1 and CDR2: SGHNT, YYREEE (reference sequence). With V trimmed by 2 bases and J by 7 bases, 5 bases remained unmatched. CDR3 residues: CASSFGTSGIEQYF. CDR3 DNA sequence: TGTGCCAGCAGCTTTGGGACTAGCGGCATAGAGCAGTACTTC.

The V call is TRBV28, the J call TRBJ2-2; possibly TRBD1 for D (6 bases). CDR3 size: 15 residues. V gave up 6 bases and J gave up 6 bases, with 17 bases separating them. Germline CDR1 is MDHEN and CDR2 is SYDVKM. The CDR3 DNA follows: TGTGCCAGCAGGCCTCATAAACAGGGACCCGGGGAGCTGTTTTTT. It translates to CASRPHKQGPGELFF.

The chain recombines TRBV29-1 with TRBJ2-3; D perhaps matches TRBD2 (6 bases). Germline CDR1 reads SQVTM; CDR2 reads ANQGSEA. CDR3 length: 14 amino acids. Trimming stripped 4 bases from V and 1 base from J, with 12 bases between. CDR3 sequence reads: CSVGRGTGTDTQYF. In DNA, the CDR3 is TGCAGCGTTGGACGCGGGACCGGCACAGATACGCAGTATTTT.

The chain has TRBV2 and TRBJ2-3, with TRBD2 matching over 8 bases. The CDR3 covers 16 residues. The germline CDR1 and CDR2 sequences are SNHLY and FYNNEI. V shed 10 bases and J 6 bases; nucleotides not matched to a gene: 18. The CDR3 region has the DNA TGTGCCACCCGAAGAACTAGCGGCTCCCAGGTTGATACGCAGTATTTT. It specifies CATRRTSGSQVDTQYF.

This chain connects TRBV6-5 to TRBJ2-1; D not certain. The CDR3 runs to 14 residues. Trimming left V 5 bases short and J 9 bases short, with 17 bases between. CDR1 is MNHEY and CDR2 is SVGAGI in the germline V gene. DNA of the CDR3: TGTGCCAGCAGTCGTCCCACGGGTTTCACTGAGCAGTTCTTC. It specifies CASSRPTGFTEQFF.

The gene calls are TRBV6-5 and TRBJ2-4, with D uncertain. The CDR3 consists of 14 residues. Deletions cut 6 bases from V and 1 base from J, with 10 bases between. Germline CDR1 and CDR2: MNHEY and SVGAGI. This CDR3 is CASSRYPAKNIQYF. The CDR3, as DNA: TGTGCCAGCAGCCGGTACCCCGCCAAAAACATTCAGTACTTC.

J is TRBJ1-1 and V is TRBV7-9; TRBD1 matches 10 bases. CDR3 length: 15 amino acids. Germline V gene sequence: CDR1 SEHNR, CDR2 FQNEAQ (reference sequence). V gave up 5 bases and J gave up 9 bases; unmatched junction bases: 12. CDR3 in DNA: TGTGCCAGCAGCCAGGGGACAGGGGAGACCATGAAAGCTTTCTTT. It codes for CASSQGTGETMKAFF. Based on the CDR3 plus reference TRBV7-9 and TRBJ1-1, the full variable domain is DTGVSQNPRHKITKRGQNVTFRCDPISEHNRLYWYRQTLGQGPEFLTYFQNEAQLEKSRLLSDRFSAERPKGSFSTLEIQRTEQGDSAMYLCASSQGTGETMKAFFGQGTRLTVV.

The chain is built from TRBV7-2 and TRBJ2-7, with 9 positions matching TRBD2. With 5 bases clipped from V and 0 bases from J, the junction kept 8 bases outside the gene matches. Per germline, CDR1 SGHTA and CDR2 FQGNSA. The CDR3 runs to 16 residues. This chain's CDR3 is CASSPLGGRASYEQYF. Here the CDR3 DNA reads TGTGCCAGCAGCCCCCTGGGCGGGAGGGCCTCCTACGAGCAGTACTTC.

This clone was seen only once. V is TRBV19 and J is TRBJ1-4, with 9 bases fitting TRBD1. Per the germline V gene, CDR1 is LNHDA and CDR2 is SQIVND (reference sequence). V lost 3 bases and J lost 7; bases outside the gene matches: 9. The CDR3 runs to 16 residues. The CDR3 protein is CASSMNLDRGGEKLFF. DNA of the CDR3: TGTGCCAGTAGTATGAACCTGGACAGGGGAGGTGAAAAACTGTTTTTT.

The chain combines TRBV7-9 with TRBJ2-5; perhaps TRBD1 as D (5 bases). Looked up from germline, CDR1 is SEHNR and CDR2 is FQNEAQ (reference sequence). The ends were cut back, 5 bases at V and 5 bases at J, with 18 bases in the middle. The CDR3 extends over 15 amino acids. The CDR3 DNA is TGTGCCAGCAGCCCCAGGGCAGGGCCACGGGAGACCCAGTACTTC. Translated, it gives CASSPRAGPRETQYF.

CDR3 protein: CASSGQGVLVDEQFF. In nucleotides, the CDR3 is TGTGCCAGCAGCGGTCAGGGGGTCTTGGTCGATGAGCAGTTCTTC. The chain is built from TRBV9 and TRBJ2-1, with 7 bases aligning to TRBD1. V lost 3 bases, J lost 8 bases, and 11 bases stayed unmatched. The germline CDR1 and CDR2 sequences are SGDLS and YYNGEE. The CDR3 loop spans 15 amino acids.

The chain has TRBV27 and TRBJ2-1, with 12 positions matching TRBD2. The CDR3 spans 16 residues. V lost 8 bases to trimming and J lost 8 bases; unmatched junction nucleotides: 13. CDR1 and CDR2 from the germline V gene are MNHEY and SMNVEV (reference sequence). Here the CDR3 reads CASARTSSGRAHEQFF. CDR3 sequence (DNA): TGTGCCAGCGCACGAACCTCTAGCGGGAGGGCCCATGAGCAGTTCTTC.

The chain carries TRBV28 and TRBJ2-7, with 10 bases that match TRBD1. CDR1 MDHEN and CDR2 SYDVKM come from the germline V gene. V was pared by 7 bases and J by 7 bases, with 10 bases of the junction left unmatched. The CDR3 totals 14 residues. CDR3 amino acids: CASKGDRGTGEQYF. The CDR3 nucleotides are TGTGCCAGCAAAGGGGACAGGGGAACGGGGGAGCAGTACTTC.

The chain joins TRBV7-9 to TRBJ2-7; 10 nucleotides agree with TRBD2. V shed 4 bases, J shed 2 bases, and the junction held 5 bases outside the gene matches. CDR1 is SEHNR and CDR2 is FQNEAQ in the germline V gene (reference sequence). The CDR3 is 15 amino acids. CDR3 loop: CASSSLGLAAYEQYF. The CDR3 DNA reads as TGTGCCAGCAGCTCCCTCGGACTAGCGGCCTACGAGCAGTACTTC. The full variable domain, its missing parts supplied by reference TRBV7-9 and TRBJ2-7, is DTGVSQNPRHKITKRGQNVTFRCDPISEHNRLYWYRQTLGQGPEFLTYFQNEAQLEKSRLLSDRFSAERPKGSFSTLEIQRTEQGDSAMYLCASSSLGLAAYEQYFGPGTRLTVT.

The chain carries TRBV6-6 and TRBJ2-7, with D tentatively TRBD1 (6 bases). The CDR3 is 13 amino acids. Trimming removed 6 bases from V and 2 bases from J, with 11 bases in between. Germline lookup yields CDR1 MNHNY and CDR2 SVGAGI (reference sequence). Written as DNA, the CDR3 is TGTGCCAGCAGCCAGACAGGTCCCTACGAGCAGTACTTC. This gives the protein CASSQTGPYEQYF.

V is TRBV7-7 and J is TRBJ2-2; D not resolved. The CDR3 runs 15 residues. V lost 1 base, J lost 0 bases, and 6 bases lay in between. CDR1 is SSHAT and CDR2 is FNYEAQ in the germline V gene (reference sequence). As DNA, the CDR3 is TGTGCCAGCAGCTTAGGCACAACGAACACCGGGGAGCTGTTTTTT. Translated, it gives CASSLGTTNTGELFF.

This clone was recorded a few times. The genes are TRBV7-3 and TRBJ2-1, with unresolved D. There are 14 residues in the CDR3. Germline V gene lookup returns CDR1 SGHTA and CDR2 FQGTGA. V was shortened by 4 bases and J by 6 bases, with 13 bases between the two germline ends. The CDR3 spells CASSSPSTGNEQFF. The DNA for the CDR3 is TGTGCCAGCAGCTCACCGTCAACGGGCAATGAGCAGTTCTTC.

The chain carries TRBV27 and TRBJ1-1; D is unclear. Per the germline V gene, CDR1 is MNHEY and CDR2 is SMNVEV (reference sequence). V was shortened by 8 bases and J by 1 base, with 8 bases between the two germline ends. This CDR3 spans 12 amino acids. As DNA, the CDR3 is TGTGCCAGCGCGAGGAAGAACACTGAAGCTTTCTTT. Amino acids: CASARKNTEAFF.

The chain has TRBV29-1 and TRBJ2-7; the match to TRBD1 covers 9 bases. CDR1 and CDR2 (germline): SQVTM, ANQGSEA. CDR3 size: 14 residues. V lost 3 bases, J lost 2 bases, and 5 bases stayed unmatched. This CDR3 reads CSVDTGQGPYEQYF. The CDR3 coding sequence is TGCAGCGTTGACACCGGACAGGGGCCCTACGAGCAGTACTTC.

This chain links TRBV9 with TRBJ2-7; tentative D call: TRBD2 (5 bases). This CDR3 region has 15 residues. Per germline, CDR1 SGDLS and CDR2 YYNGEE. V was trimmed by 2 bases and J by 3 bases, leaving 15 bases between them. The CDR3 region has the DNA TGTGCCAGCAGCGTCGAGGGTTCGGCGTACTACGAGCAGTACTTC. This gives the protein CASSVEGSAYYEQYF.